This TCR beta chain was recorded in a study of shared clonotypes between healthy human individuals. Across the study: A few men and a couple of women, aged 18 to 49, were donors. Notes on the study in general: Shared clonotypes across all four donors exceeded non-shared ones in generation probability.

The authors split each subset's genomic DNA evenly across several immunoSEQ plates. As handled by the study authors: ImmunoSEQ output held junction-only sequences without quality scores, so filtering differed. Sequenced by immunoSEQ multiplex PCR; TCRdb stores in-frame clones only, minus some. From that table come the V and J calls and clone size; the DNA was used to work out D and trimming. The sample lists approximately 2.3 million clones, 90% to 95% occurring once. V shed 2 bases, J shed 6 bases, and the junction held 6 bases outside the gene matches. Germline lookup yields CDR1 MNHEY and CDR2 SVGAGI. CDR3 size: 14 residues. Remarks on this clone: What it recognizes is unknown. This sample includes further DNA sequences coding for the same CDR3.

The material sequenced was naive CD4+ T cells from PBMCs. Specified subset: CD45RA+ positively selected. The sequence was collected from a man between 18 and 35 years old in good health. Some clones in this sample may be carry-over from other donors' samples. The rearrangement uses TRBV6-5 and TRBJ2-7; TRBD1 aligns across 8 bases. CDR3 amino acids: CASSYNRGAGEQYF. For the CDR3, the DNA is TGTGCCAGCAGTTACAACAGGGGGGCGGGCGAGCAGTACTTC.